The present TCR beta chain was sequenced within a study of T cells in Graves' hyperthyroidism and ophthalmopathy. The patients, who ranged from 18 to 65 in age, presented with newly diagnosed hyperthyroidism lasting under 2 months. The source material, RNA transcripts, was used to amplify TCR beta CDR3 regions. The study used the HTBI primer set for a first-round RT-PCR of the TCR CDR3. TCRdb re-analysed the multiplex PCR reads in MiXCR, keeping a single row per CDR3 protein. The repertoire includes roughly 570,000 distinct CDR3 sequences, 15% to 17% of them detected once, and approximately 7% sits in the top ten. The specimen was blood. The clonotype originates from a woman aged 25 to 45 with Graves' hyperthyroidism.

This chain's CDR3 is CASSLTFEGVQYF. The CDR3 DNA follows: TGTGCCAGCAGCCTCACCTTCGAGGGTGTGCAGTACTTC. J is TRBJ2-7 and V is TRBV14; perhaps TRBD2 as D (5 bases). Germline V gene lookup returns CDR1 SGHDN and CDR2 FVKESK. V shed 4 bases and J shed 9 bases, with 16 bases lying between them. The CDR3 sequence is 13 residues long.